This entry lists 14 T cell receptor beta chains sequenced from one sample in a study of T cell responses to AZD1222 COVID-19 vaccine. The assay was immunoSEQ multiplex PCR, and TCRdb's table has in-frame clones only and misses some. The sample includes tens of thousands of clones, around 73% of them seen just once. The source was peripheral blood, collected on day 0 of AZD1222 vaccination. The receptors were gathered from an adult in good health.

This clone appeared a few times. The chain carries TRBV30 and TRBJ2-1; 7 positions agree with TRBD2. This CDR3 has 15 amino acids. From germline, CDR1 is GTSNPN and CDR2 SVGIG (reference sequence). V was pared by 4 bases and J by 0 bases, with 6 bases of the junction left unmatched. The CDR3, as DNA: TGTGCCTGGACTAGCGGACCGAGCTCCTACAATGAGCAGTTCTTC. Protein: CAWTSGPSSYNEQFF.

The chain recombines TRBV5-6 with TRBJ1-1, with TRBD1 as a possible D gene (5 bases). CDR3 size: 15 residues. The V end was cut by 0 bases, the J end by 5 bases, with 14 bases between. Germline V gene data show CDR1 as SGHDT and CDR2 as YYEEEE. The CDR3, as DNA: TGTGCCAGCAGCTTGGGAGTGGGCAGGGTGACTGAAGCTTTCTTT. Translating gives CASSLGVGRVTEAFF.

This clone was found once. The rearrangement joins TRBV6-1 to TRBJ1-3; tentatively, D is TRBD1 (6 bases). CDR1 is MNHNS and CDR2 is SASEGT in the germline V gene. This CDR3 is built from 13 residues. V lost 3 bases and J lost 14, with 17 bases in between. CDR3 loop: CASSEETGSVLYF. The CDR3 DNA reads TGTGCCAGCAGTGAGGAGACAGGTTCGGTCCTATATTTT.

This clone was counted between two and nine times. The chain carries TRBV15 and TRBJ2-2, with no clear D. CDR1 LNHNV and CDR2 YYDKDF come from the germline V gene (reference sequence). This CDR3 contains 14 residues. With 0 bases removed from V and 2 bases from J, the gap between germline ends came to 4 bases. CDR3 amino acids: CATSRDGNTGELFF. The DNA for the CDR3 is TGTGCCACCAGCAGAGACGGTAACACCGGGGAGCTGTTTTTT.

The chain is built from TRBV28 and TRBJ2-1; D is possibly TRBD2 (5 bases). Germline V gene sequence: CDR1 MDHEN, CDR2 SYDVKM. The CDR3 consists of 12 residues. With 7 bases removed from V and 11 bases from J, the gap between germline ends came to 15 bases. The CDR3 sequence: CASKSRGIQQFF. The CDR3 DNA sequence: TGTGCCAGCAAAAGCCGGGGTATTCAGCAGTTCTTC.

The gene calls are TRBV28 and TRBJ2-3; D unresolved. This CDR3 has 12 residues. The V gene's germline CDR1 is MDHEN and CDR2 SYDVKM. Trimming took off 6 bases at V and 6 bases at J, with 10 bases between the two ends. CDR3 sequence (DNA): TGTGCCAGCAGGGAACCTAGGGATACGCAGTATTTT. This codes for CASREPRDTQYF.

Only a few counts were recorded for this clone. This chain uses TRBV3-1 (or the pseudogene TRBV3-2) with TRBJ2-2; 14 bases map to TRBD2. CDR3 length equals 17 residues. Germline V lookup: CDR1 LGHDT, CDR2 YNNKEL (reference sequence). The V and J ends lost 3 bases and 5 bases, in that order; junction bases with no gene match: 5. CDR3 DNA: TGTGCCAGCAGCCAGGGACTAGCGGGAGCGGGAACCGGGGAGCTGTTTTTT. It translates to CASSQGLAGAGTGELFF.

The V and J genes are TRBV5-4 and TRBJ1-1, with TRBD1 matching over 9 bases. Germline-derived CDR1 and CDR2 are SGHNT and YYREEE (reference sequence). With 4 bases clipped from V and 3 bases from J, the junction kept 13 bases outside the gene matches. The CDR3 sequence is 17 residues long. The CDR3 nucleotides are TGTGCCAGCAGCAGAGGACAGGGGACATCGGGTCACACTGAAGCTTTCTTT. It translates to CASSRGQGTSGHTEAFF.

The CDR3 protein is CASSSPGLTGTEAFF. CDR3 sequence (DNA): TGTGCCAGCAGCAGTCCGGGACTAACCGGGACTGAAGCTTTCTTT. The gene calls are TRBV6-5 and TRBJ1-1; the D gene is possibly TRBD1 (5 bases). The CDR3 extends over 15 amino acids. Looked up from germline, CDR1 is MNHEY and CDR2 is SVGAGI. Trimming removed 6 bases from V and 5 bases from J, with 19 bases in between.

The rearrangement links TRBV5-1 to TRBJ2-1; 10 bases are shared with TRBD2. Trimming at V came to 4 bases and at J to 7 bases, leaving 5 bases not matched to a gene. The CDR3 extends over 14 amino acids. Germline V gives CDR1 SGHRS, CDR2 YFSETQ. The CDR3 sequence is CASSNLAGGNEQFF. The CDR3 DNA is TGCGCCAGCAGCAACTTAGCGGGAGGAAATGAGCAGTTCTTC.

The CDR3 region is CASRSTDVNTEAFF. In DNA, the CDR3 is TGTGCCAGCAGATCGACAGACGTCAACACTGAAGCTTTCTTT. The rearrangement joins TRBV6-4 to TRBJ1-1, with D tentatively TRBD1 (5 bases). The germline V gene encodes CDR1 MRHNA and CDR2 SNTAGT. V was trimmed by 6 bases and J by 2 bases, leaving 13 bases between them. The CDR3 has 14 amino acids.

This rearrangement joins TRBV11-3 to TRBJ2-5; 8 bases match TRBD2. V dropped 3 bases and J dropped 4; count of bases not matched to a gene: 10. The CDR3 covers 16 residues. Per the germline V gene, CDR1 is SGHNT and CDR2 is YENEEA. CDR3 nucleotide sequence: TGTGCCAGCAGCTTTCCGGGGACTAGACTTCGAGAGACCCAGTACTTC. Encoded protein: CASSFPGTRLRETQYF.

The chain employs TRBV11-2 and TRBJ2-5, with D hard to call. There are 13 residues in the CDR3. Germline CDR1 reads SGHAT; CDR2 reads FQNNGV. V lost 3 bases, J lost 2 bases, and 7 bases lay in between. CDR3 protein: CASSFQIQETQYF. The CDR3 nucleotides read TGTGCCAGCAGCTTCCAGATACAAGAGACCCAGTACTTC. The full variable domain, its missing parts supplied by reference TRBV11-2 and TRBJ2-5, is EAGVAQSPRYKIIEKRQSVAFWCNPISGHATLYWYQQILGQGPKLLIQFQNNGVVDDSQLPKDRFSAERLKGVDSTLKIQPAKLEDSAVYLCASSFQIQETQYFGPGTRLLVL.

This chain joins TRBV4-1 and TRBJ2-5; 10 bases are a match to TRBD2. With 1 base clipped from V and 4 bases from J, the junction kept 12 bases outside the gene matches. The CDR3 contains 18 residues. The germline V gene encodes CDR1 MGHRA and CDR2 YSYEKL. The CDR3 loop reads CASSQGRLAGVKGETQYF. The CDR3 DNA reads as TGCGCCAGCAGCCAAGGTCGGCTAGCGGGAGTAAAGGGAGAGACCCAGTACTTC.